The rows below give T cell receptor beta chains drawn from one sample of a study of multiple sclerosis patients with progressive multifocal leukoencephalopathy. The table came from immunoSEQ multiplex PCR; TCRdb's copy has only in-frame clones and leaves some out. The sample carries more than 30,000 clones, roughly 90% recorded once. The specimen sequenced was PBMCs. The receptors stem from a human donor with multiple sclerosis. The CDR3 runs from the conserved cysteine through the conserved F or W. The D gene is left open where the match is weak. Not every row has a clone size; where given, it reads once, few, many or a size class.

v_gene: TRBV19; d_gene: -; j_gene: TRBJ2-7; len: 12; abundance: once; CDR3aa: CASSIMGYEQYF; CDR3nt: TGTGCCAGTAGTATAATGGGATACGAGCAGTACTTC
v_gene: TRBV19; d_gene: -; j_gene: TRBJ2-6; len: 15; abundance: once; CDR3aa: CASKWGPGGANVLTF; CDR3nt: TGTGCCAGTAAGTGGGGGCCCGGAGGGGCCAACGTCCTGACTTTC
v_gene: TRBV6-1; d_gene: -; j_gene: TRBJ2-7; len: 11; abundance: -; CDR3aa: CASSEVNEQYF; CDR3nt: TGTGCCAGCAGTGAAGTCAACGAGCAGTACTTC
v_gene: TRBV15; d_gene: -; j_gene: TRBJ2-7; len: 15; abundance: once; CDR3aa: CATSPRTQSAYEQYF; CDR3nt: TGTGCCACCAGCCCTCGGACACAATCGGCCTACGAGCAGTACTTC
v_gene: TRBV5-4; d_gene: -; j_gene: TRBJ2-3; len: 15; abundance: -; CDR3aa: CASFPNRDATDTQYF; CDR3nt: TGTGCCAGCTTCCCCAACCGGGACGCCACAGATACGCAGTATTTT
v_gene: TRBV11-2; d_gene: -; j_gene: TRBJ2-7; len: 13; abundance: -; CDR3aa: CASSLGPIYEQYF; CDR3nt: TGTGCCAGCAGCCTGGGACCCATCTACGAGCAGTACTTC
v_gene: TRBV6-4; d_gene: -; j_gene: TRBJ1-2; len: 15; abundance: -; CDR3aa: CASSDPGNRASGYTF; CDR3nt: TGTGCCAGCAGTGACCCGGGGAATCGAGCTAGTGGCTACACCTTC
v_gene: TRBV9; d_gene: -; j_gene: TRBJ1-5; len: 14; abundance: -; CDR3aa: CASSPTGRDQPQHF; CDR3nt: TGTGCCAGCAGCCCCACAGGGCGGGATCAGCCCCAGCATTTT
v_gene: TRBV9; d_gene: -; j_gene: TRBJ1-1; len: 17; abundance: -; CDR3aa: CASSVDSGAGVSTEAFF; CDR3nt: TGTGCCAGCAGCGTAGACTCCGGGGCCGGAGTGAGCACTGAAGCTTTCTTT
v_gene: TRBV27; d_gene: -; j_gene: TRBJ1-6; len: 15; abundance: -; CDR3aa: CASSLFGTVDSPLHF; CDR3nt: TGTGCCAGCAGTTTATTTGGGACGGTAGATTCACCCCTCCACTTT
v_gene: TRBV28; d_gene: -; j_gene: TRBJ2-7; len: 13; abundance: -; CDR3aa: CASSRTVSYEQYF; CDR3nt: TGTGCCAGCAGTCGGACAGTCTCCTACGAGCAGTACTTC
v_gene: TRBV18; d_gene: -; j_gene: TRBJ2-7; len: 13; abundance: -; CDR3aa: CASSPPSQGWQYF; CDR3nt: TGTGCCAGCTCACCACCGAGCCAGGGTTGGCAGTACTTC
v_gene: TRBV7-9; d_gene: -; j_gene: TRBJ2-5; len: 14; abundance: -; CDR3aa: CASSLGGVDETQYF; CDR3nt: TGTGCCAGCAGCTTAGGGGGAGTGGATGAGACCCAGTACTTC
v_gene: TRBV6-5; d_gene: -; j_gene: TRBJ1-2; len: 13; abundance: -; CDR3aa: CASSYGGKGGYTF; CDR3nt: TGTGCCAGCAGTTACGGCGGGAAGGGTGGCTACACCTTC
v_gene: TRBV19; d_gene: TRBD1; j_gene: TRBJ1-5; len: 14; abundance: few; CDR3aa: CASRDRGLGQPQHF; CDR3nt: TGTGCCAGTAGAGACAGGGGGCTAGGTCAGCCCCAGCATTTT
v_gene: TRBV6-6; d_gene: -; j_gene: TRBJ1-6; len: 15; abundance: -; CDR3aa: CASRGGVGDNSPLHF; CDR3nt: TGTGCCAGCAGGGGAGGGGTCGGAGATAATTCACCCCTCCACTTT
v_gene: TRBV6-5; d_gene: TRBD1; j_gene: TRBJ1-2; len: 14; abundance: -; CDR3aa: CASSPGTAYYGYTF; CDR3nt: TGTGCCAGCAGTCCGGGGACAGCATACTATGGCTACACCTTC
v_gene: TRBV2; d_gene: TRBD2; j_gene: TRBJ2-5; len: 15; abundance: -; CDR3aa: CASSDSGRTQETQYF; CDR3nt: TGTGCCAGCAGTGACAGCGGGAGAACGCAAGAGACCCAGTACTTC
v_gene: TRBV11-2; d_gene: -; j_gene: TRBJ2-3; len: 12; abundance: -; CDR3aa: CASSLDGTRRYF; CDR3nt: TGTGCCAGCAGCTTAGATGGGACACGTCGGTATTTT
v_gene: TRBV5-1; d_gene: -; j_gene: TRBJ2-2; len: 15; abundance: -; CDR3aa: CASSPTGDLTGELFF; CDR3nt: TGCGCCAGCAGCCCGACAGGAGATCTCACCGGGGAGCTGTTTTTT
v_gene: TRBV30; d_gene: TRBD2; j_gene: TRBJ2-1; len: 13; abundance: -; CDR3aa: CAWTIPGGLFPFF; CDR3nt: TGTGCCTGGACCATTCCGGGGGGACTTTTCCCGTTCTTC
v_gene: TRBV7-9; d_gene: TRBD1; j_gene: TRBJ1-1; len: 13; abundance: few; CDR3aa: CASSSPRGLGAFF; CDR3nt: TGTGCCAGCAGCTCGCCCAGGGGGCTAGGAGCTTTCTTT
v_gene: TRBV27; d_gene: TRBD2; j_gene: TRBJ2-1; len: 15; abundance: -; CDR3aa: CASSFGTSGYNEQFF; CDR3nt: TGTGCCAGCAGTTTCGGGACTAGCGGATACAATGAGCAGTTCTTC
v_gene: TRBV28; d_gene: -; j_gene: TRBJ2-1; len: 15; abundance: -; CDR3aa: CASHPPGVKDNEQFF; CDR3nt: TGTGCCAGTCACCCCCCAGGCGTGAAGGACAATGAGCAGTTCTTC
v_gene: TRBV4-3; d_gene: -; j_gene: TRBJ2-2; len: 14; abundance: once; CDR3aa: CASSQDYGPGELFF; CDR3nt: TGCGCCAGCAGCCAAGATTACGGACCCGGGGAGCTGTTTTTT
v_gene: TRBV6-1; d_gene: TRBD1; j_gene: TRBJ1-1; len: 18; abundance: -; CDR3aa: CASSVNHQRGQGGTEAFF; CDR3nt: TGTGCCAGCAGTGTAAACCACCAACGGGGGCAGGGGGGCACTGAAGCTTTCTTT
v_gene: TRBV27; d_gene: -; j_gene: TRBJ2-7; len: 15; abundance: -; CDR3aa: CASSFSGESSYEQYF; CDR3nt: TGTGCCAGCAGTTTCTCAGGGGAGAGCTCCTACGAGCAGTACTTC
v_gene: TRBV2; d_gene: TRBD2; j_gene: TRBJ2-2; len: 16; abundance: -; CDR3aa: CASSGGTSGRAGELFF; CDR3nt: TGTGCCAGCAGTGGTGGGACTAGCGGGAGGGCCGGGGAGCTGTTTTTT
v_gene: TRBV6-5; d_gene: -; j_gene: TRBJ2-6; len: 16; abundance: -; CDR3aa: CASSYGGGSGANVLTF; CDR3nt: TGTGCCAGCAGTTACGGGGGCGGATCTGGGGCCAACGTCCTGACTTTC
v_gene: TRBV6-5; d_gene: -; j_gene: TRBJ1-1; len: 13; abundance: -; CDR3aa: CASIRGLGAEAFF; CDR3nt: TGTGCCAGCATACGGGGCCTAGGGGCTGAAGCTTTCTTT
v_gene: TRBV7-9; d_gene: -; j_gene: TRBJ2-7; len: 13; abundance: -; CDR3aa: CASSRPGSYEQYF; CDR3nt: TGTGCCAGCAGCCGTCCAGGGAGCTACGAGCAGTACTTC
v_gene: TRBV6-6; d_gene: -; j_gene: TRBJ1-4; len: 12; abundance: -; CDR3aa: CATQRGGEKLFF; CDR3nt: TGTGCCACGCAGAGAGGGGGGGAAAAACTGTTTTTT
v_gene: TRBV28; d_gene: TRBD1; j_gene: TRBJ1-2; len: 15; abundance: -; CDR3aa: CASSIDRGYEGGYTF; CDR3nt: TGTGCCAGCAGTATCGACAGGGGCTATGAGGGTGGCTACACCTTC
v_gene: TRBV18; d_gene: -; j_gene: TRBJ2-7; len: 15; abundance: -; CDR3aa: CASSPRQGGSYEQYF; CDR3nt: TGTGCCAGCTCACCACGACAGGGAGGCTCCTACGAGCAGTACTTC
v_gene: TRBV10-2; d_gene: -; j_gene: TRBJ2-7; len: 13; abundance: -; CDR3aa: CASSVGSSYEQYF; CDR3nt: TGCGCCAGCAGTGTGGGGAGCTCCTACGAGCAGTACTTC
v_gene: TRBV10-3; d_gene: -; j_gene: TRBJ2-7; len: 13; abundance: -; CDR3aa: CAISNRHIDEQYF; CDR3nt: TGTGCCATCAGCAATCGCCATATAGACGAGCAGTACTTC
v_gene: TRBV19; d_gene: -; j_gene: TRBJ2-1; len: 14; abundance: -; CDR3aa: CASSIGTRANEQFF; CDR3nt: TGTGCCAGTAGTATAGGTACCAGAGCCAATGAGCAGTTCTTC
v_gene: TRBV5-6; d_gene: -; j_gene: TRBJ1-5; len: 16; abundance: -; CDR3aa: CASSLVGAGSNQPQHF; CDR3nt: TGTGCCAGCAGCTTGGTGGGGGCCGGGAGCAATCAGCCCCAGCATTTT
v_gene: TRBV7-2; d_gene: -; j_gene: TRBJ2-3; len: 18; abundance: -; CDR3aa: CASSLVVGGARGTDTQYF; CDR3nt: TGTGCCAGCAGCTTAGTGGTTGGGGGGGCGCGGGGCACAGATACGCAGTATTTT
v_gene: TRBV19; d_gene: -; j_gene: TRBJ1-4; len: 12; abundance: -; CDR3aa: CASSPGDEKLFF; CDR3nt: TGTGCCAGTAGTCCGGGTGATGAAAAACTGTTTTTT
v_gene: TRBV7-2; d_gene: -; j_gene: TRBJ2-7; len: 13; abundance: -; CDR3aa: CASSFAETYEQYF; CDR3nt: TGTGCCAGCAGCTTTGCAGAGACCTACGAGCAGTACTTC
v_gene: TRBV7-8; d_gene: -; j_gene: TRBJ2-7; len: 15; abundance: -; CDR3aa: CASSLGPPGAYEQYF; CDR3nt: TGTGCCAGCAGCTTAGGGCCTCCGGGTGCCTACGAGCAGTACTTC
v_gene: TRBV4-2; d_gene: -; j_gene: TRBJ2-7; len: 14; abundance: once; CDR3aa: CASSQGGRAYEQYF; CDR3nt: TGTGCCAGCAGCCAAGGGGGCAGGGCCTACGAGCAGTACTTC
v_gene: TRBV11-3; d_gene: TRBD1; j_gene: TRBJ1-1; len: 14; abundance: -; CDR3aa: CASSRDRGETEAFF; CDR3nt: TGTGCCAGCAGCCGAGACAGGGGGGAGACTGAAGCTTTCTTT
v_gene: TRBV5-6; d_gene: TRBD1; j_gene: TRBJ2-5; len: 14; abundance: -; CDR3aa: CASSLQGARETQYF; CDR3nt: TGTGCCAGCAGCTTACAGGGGGCAAGAGAGACCCAGTACTTC
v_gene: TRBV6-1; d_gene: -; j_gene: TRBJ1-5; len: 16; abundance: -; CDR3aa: CASSEAGTPLRGPQHF; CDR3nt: TGTGCCAGCAGTGAGGCCGGGACGCCTCTCCGAGGGCCCCAGCATTTT
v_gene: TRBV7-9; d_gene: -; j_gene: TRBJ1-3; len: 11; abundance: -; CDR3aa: CASSPASTIYF; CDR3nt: TGTGCCAGCAGCCCCGCTAGCACCATATATTTT
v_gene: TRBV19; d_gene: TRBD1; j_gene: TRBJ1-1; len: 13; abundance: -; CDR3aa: CASSIWGQGEAFF; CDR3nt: TGTGCCAGTAGTATATGGGGACAGGGCGAAGCTTTCTTT
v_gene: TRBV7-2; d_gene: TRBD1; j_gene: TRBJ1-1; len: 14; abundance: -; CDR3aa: CASSLQGGDTEAFF; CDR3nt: TGTGCCAGCAGCTTACAGGGGGGGGACACTGAAGCTTTCTTT
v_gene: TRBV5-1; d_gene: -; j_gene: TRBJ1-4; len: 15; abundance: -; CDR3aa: CASRRTAPTNEKLFF; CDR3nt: TGCGCCAGCAGACGAACAGCCCCAACTAATGAAAAACTGTTTTTT
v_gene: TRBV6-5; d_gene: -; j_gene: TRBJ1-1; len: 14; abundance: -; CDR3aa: CASSYSPSGTEAFF; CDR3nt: TGTGCCAGCAGTTACTCACCCAGCGGCACTGAAGCTTTCTTT
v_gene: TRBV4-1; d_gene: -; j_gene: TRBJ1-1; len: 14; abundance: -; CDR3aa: CASSQGLVNTEAFF; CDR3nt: TGCGCCAGCAGCCAAGGACTCGTGAACACTGAAGCTTTCTTT
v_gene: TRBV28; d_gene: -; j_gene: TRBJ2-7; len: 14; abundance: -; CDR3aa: CASSEPIGDYEQYF; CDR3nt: TGTGCCAGCAGTGAGCCGATTGGGGACTACGAGCAGTACTTC
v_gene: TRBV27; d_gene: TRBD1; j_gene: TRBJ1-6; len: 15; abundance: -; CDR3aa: CASSDRDKNNSPLHF; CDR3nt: TGTGCCAGCAGTGACAGGGATAAGAATAATTCACCCCTCCACTTT
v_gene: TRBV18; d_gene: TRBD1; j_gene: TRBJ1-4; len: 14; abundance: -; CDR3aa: CASSPGRGNEKLFF; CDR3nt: TGTGCCAGCTCACCCGGCAGGGGGAATGAAAAACTGTTTTTT